This T cell receptor (beta chain) was retrieved from a study of blood T cell repertoires in COVID-19. The wider study: From the United States, Italy and Spain came samples of acute and convalescent COVID-19. In each case, the material was cDNA or gDNA derived from T cells, B-cell-depleted T cells, or PBMCs.

The V end was cut by 7 bases, the J end by 1 base, with 10 bases between. CDR3 length: 14 residues. Germline CDR1 and CDR2: MNHEY and SMNVEV (reference sequence). Per the original methods: Reference gene primer amplification gave estimated nucleated cell counts. Only in-frame clones appear in the TCRdb table, and some are missing; sequencing was by immunoSEQ multiplex PCR. The V and J calls and clone size come from that table; D and trimming were worked out from the DNA. Of around 100,000 clones listed, 91% are singletons. This receptor was obtained from a man in his forties or fifties with acute or convalescent COVID-19. The chain joins TRBV27 to TRBJ2-2; no definite D call. Sequences were obtained from peripheral blood. CDR3 bases: TGTGCCAGCATGATCCGAGAGAACACCGGGGAGCTGTTTTTT. Its translation: CASMIRENTGELFF.